This TCR beta chain appears in the sequencing data of a study of blood T cell repertoires in COVID-19. Looking at the study overall: Sites in the United States, Italy and Spain provided acute and convalescent COVID-19 samples.

The authors' processing: It was from reference gene primer amplification that nucleated cell counts were estimated. Clones were sequenced by immunoSEQ multiplex PCR, and TCRdb holds only the in-frame ones, with some missing. The DNA gave D and trimming, while V, J and clone size come from that table. The profile covers fewer than 250,000 clones, with 86% appearing a single time and 1.5% to 2% taken by the ten largest. V dropped 6 bases and J dropped 6 bases, with 18 bases sitting between them. The CDR3 is made up of 14 amino acids. Germline CDR1 MDHEN, CDR2 SYDVKM. This clonotype was sampled from a woman aged 55-69 years who had recovered from COVID-19. The sample comprised peripheral blood. The chain carries TRBV28 and TRBJ2-7, with D perhaps matching TRBD2 (5 bases). In nucleotides, the CDR3 is TGTGCCAGCAGGATCCCGGGCAGCGGACTCGAGCAGTACTTC. Protein product: CASRIPGSGLEQYF. Filled out from reference TRBV28 and TRBJ2-7, the complete variable domain reads DVKVTQSSRYLVKRTGEKVFLECVQDMDHENMFWYRQDPGLGLRLIYFSYDVKMKEKGDIPEGYSVSREKKERFSLILESASTNQTSMYLCASRIPGSGLEQYFGPGTRLTVT.